The 27 T cell receptor beta chains reported below all come from one sample, sequenced in a study of OX40 agonist ivuxolimab in advanced cancers. Produced via immunoSEQ multiplex PCR; TCRdb's table is partial and in-frame only. The table includes around 56,000 clones, roughly 82% detected once. This material consisted of CD4+ or CD8+ T cells sorted from blood, taken in a trial of the OX40 agonist ivuxolimab. All receptors derive from an adult with an advanced solid tumor such as melanoma, head and neck, liver or kidney cancer.

CDR3 region: CASSLVIRGYGYTF. The CDR3 region has the DNA TGTGCCAGCAGCTTAGTTATTAGGGGGTATGGCTACACCTTC. The rearrangement links TRBV7-2 to TRBJ1-2, with D perhaps matching TRBD1 (6 bases). The CDR3 sequence is 14 residues long. The V end was cut by 1 base, the J end by 5 bases, with 11 bases between. Germline V gene lookup returns CDR1 SGHTA and CDR2 FQGNSA.

This chain uses TRBV11-2 with TRBJ2-5, with 10 bases aligning to TRBD1. This CDR3 is built from 18 residues. The V and J ends lost 5 bases and 5 bases, in that order; junction bases with no gene match: 17. The germline gives CDR1 SGHAT, CDR2 FQNNGV. Written as DNA, the CDR3 is TGTGCCAGCAGCAAGAGCCAGCGACCGGGACAGGGGAAGGAGACCCAGTACTTC. Its translation is CASSKSQRPGQGKETQYF. The variable domain in full, with the rest retrieved from reference TRBV11-2 and TRBJ2-5, is EAGVAQSPRYKIIEKRQSVAFWCNPISGHATLYWYQQILGQGPKLLIQFQNNGVVDDSQLPKDRFSAERLKGVDSTLKIQPAKLEDSAVYLCASSKSQRPGQGKETQYFGPGTRLLVL.

The V gene is TRBV5-1, the J gene TRBJ1-1, with TRBD1 as a possible D gene (5 bases). The germline V gene has CDR1 SGHRS and CDR2 YFSETQ. The CDR3 runs 17 residues. The V end lost 2 bases, the J end lost 5 bases, and 22 bases lay between the germline ends. The CDR3 DNA sequence: TGCGCCAGCAGCTTTTCGGATCCGGGACGCTATTCGACTGAAGCTTTCTTT. Residues: CASSFSDPGRYSTEAFF.

The chain carries TRBV5-1 and TRBJ2-2; possibly TRBD2 for D (6 bases). V was clipped by 3 bases and J by 7 bases, with 13 bases between them. CDR3 length: 14 residues. Germline values: CDR1 SGHRS, CDR2 YFSETQ. In DNA form, the CDR3 reads TGCGCCAGCAGCTCCGGAGGGGCAGGCGGGGAGCTGTTTTTT. Protein sequence: CASSSGGAGGELFF. Based on the CDR3 plus reference TRBV5-1 and TRBJ2-2, the full variable domain is KAGVTQTPRYLIKTRGQQVTLSCSPISGHRSVSWYQQTPGQGLQFLFEYFSETQRNKGNFPGRFSGRQFSNSRSEMNVSTLELGDSALYLCASSSGGAGGELFFGEGSRLTVL.

The table lists this clone with a count of one. V and J are TRBV6-1 and TRBJ1-4; D perhaps matches TRBD1 (5 bases). From germline, CDR1 is MNHNS and CDR2 SASEGT. The CDR3 extends over 12 amino acids. Trimming removed 7 bases at V and 8 bases at J, with 11 bases between. CDR3 sequence reads: CASIGTVEKLFF. CDR3 in DNA: TGTGCCAGCATTGGGACCGTAGAAAAACTGTTTTTT.

V usage is TRBV20-1 and J usage is TRBJ2-7; 7 bases are a match to TRBD1. Germline V gives CDR1 DFQATT, CDR2 SNEGSKA (reference sequence). CDR3 length: 11 amino acids. The trim removed 8 bases at V and 3 bases at J, leaving 4 bases unmatched. The CDR3, as DNA: TGCAGTTCCCGGGACAGCTACGAGCAGTACTTC. This encodes CSSRDSYEQYF.

This clone was observed once. The rearrangement links TRBV19 to TRBJ2-5, with TRBD2 matching over 10 bases. CDR3 length: 16 amino acids. J was trimmed by 5 bases and V by 5 bases; bases with no gene match: 11. From germline, CDR1 is LNHDA and CDR2 SQIVND (reference sequence). The CDR3 nucleotides read TGTGCCAGTAGTTTCGCCAGCGGGGGGGCCTTGGAGACCCAGTACTTC. Amino acid sequence: CASSFASGGALETQYF.

J is TRBJ1-4 and V is TRBV18; tentatively, D is TRBD1 (6 bases). V was cut by 10 bases and J by 4 bases, with 13 bases left in between. The germline V gene encodes CDR1 KGHSH and CDR2 LQKENI. The CDR3 length is 13 residues. The CDR3 coding sequence is TGTGCCACCAAAGGGGGAATTAATGAAAAACTGTTTTTT. Translation gives CATKGGINEKLFF.

The chain combines TRBV15 with TRBJ2-1; 7 bases align to TRBD2. Germline V gene data show CDR1 as LNHNV and CDR2 as YYDKDF (reference sequence). J was trimmed by 9 bases and V by 0 bases; bases with no gene match: 8. This CDR3 contains 15 residues. CDR3 residues: CATSRDKSLAVEQFF. The DNA of the CDR3 is TGTGCCACCAGCAGAGATAAAAGCCTAGCGGTTGAGCAGTTCTTC.

The gene calls are TRBV5-1 and TRBJ1-1; 7 nucleotides agree with TRBD1. CDR3 length equals 18 residues. The germline CDR1 and CDR2 sequences are SGHRS and YFSETQ. V lost 0 bases and J lost 0; bases outside the gene matches: 11. The DNA for the CDR3 is TGCGCCAGCAGCTTGGGGCTGTGGAGGGGGCTACTGAACACTGAAGCTTTCTTT. It yields the protein CASSLGLWRGLLNTEAFF.

DNA of the CDR3: TGTGCCAGCAGCCAAGATACAGAAGGGGGCTACACCTTC. It is translated as CASSQDTEGGYTF. This chain uses TRBV14 with TRBJ1-2; the D is unclear. In germline, CDR1 is SGHDN, CDR2 FVKESK. The CDR3 spans 13 residues. The V and J ends lost 0 bases and 8 bases respectively, with 10 bases between them.

The chain couples TRBV2 to TRBJ2-1; possible D gene TRBD1, 5 bases. The V end lost 6 bases, the J end lost 4 bases, and 16 bases lay between the germline ends. This CDR3 is built from 15 residues. CDR1 SNHLY and CDR2 FYNNEI come from the germline V gene. Here the CDR3 reads CASSPSGKPYNEQFF. DNA for the CDR3: TGTGCCAGCAGCCCGTCAGGGAAACCGTACAATGAGCAGTTCTTC.

The V and J genes are TRBV10-3 and TRBJ1-6; D not certain. The CDR3 loop spans 14 amino acids. Trimming left V 0 bases short and J 8 bases short, with 8 bases between. Per germline, CDR1 ENHRY and CDR2 SYGVKD. CDR3 protein: CAISESADYSPLHF. CDR3 bases: TGTGCCATCAGTGAGTCGGCGGACTATTCACCCCTCCACTTT.

In this sample, this clone turned up once. The chain couples TRBV4-1 to TRBJ1-3; unclear D gene. The CDR3 has 14 amino acids. Germline V lookup: CDR1 MGHRA, CDR2 YSYEKL. V was cut by 1 base and J by 1 base, with 5 bases left in between. The CDR3 nucleotides are TGCGCCAGCAGCCAAGTCCGTTCTGGAAACACCATATATTTT. Translation: CASSQVRSGNTIYF.

The chain is built from TRBV6-1 and TRBJ1-5; D uncertain. V shed 1 base and J shed 5 bases, with 9 bases lying between them. Germline CDR1 is MNHNS and CDR2 is SASEGT. The length of the CDR3 is 14 residues. CDR3 nucleotides: TGTGCCAGCAGTGAAGTTTTTAAGGATCAGCCCCAGCATTTT. Translating it yields CASSEVFKDQPQHF.

The chain recombines TRBV5-1 with TRBJ1-1; tentative D call: TRBD1 (6 bases). Trimming removed 4 bases at V and 5 bases at J, with 9 bases between. Germline CDR1 and CDR2: SGHRS and YFSETQ. The CDR3 extends over 12 amino acids. CDR3 sequence: CASSRGGTEAFF. In DNA, the CDR3 is TGCGCCAGCAGCCGAGGGGGAACTGAAGCTTTCTTT.

With respect to this clone: The sample contains more than one DNA sequence encoding this CDR3. V gene TRBV4-3 combines with J gene TRBJ1-1; no reliable D call. V lost 1 base and J 3 bases, leaving 6 bases between the germline ends. Germline-derived CDR1 and CDR2 are LGHNA and YSLEER. The CDR3 is made up of 13 amino acids. Here the CDR3 DNA reads TGCGCCAGCAGCCAAGCCCGGGACACTGAAGCTTTCTTT. It encodes CASSQARDTEAFF.

This clone appeared a single time. V gene TRBV7-8 combines with J gene TRBJ1-3; D unresolved. CDR1 and CDR2 from the germline V gene are SGHVS and FQNEAQ. The CDR3 spans 14 residues. Trimming removed 2 bases at V and 0 bases at J, with 5 bases between. The CDR3 bases are TGTGCCAGCAGCTTAACCAGCTCTGGAAACACCATATATTTT. This translates into CASSLTSSGNTIYF. The variable domain in full, completed from reference TRBV7-8 and TRBJ1-3, reads GAGVSQSPRYKVAKRGQDVALRCDPISGHVSLFWYQQALGQGPEFLTYFQNEAQLDKSGLPSDRFFAERPEGSVSTLKIQRTQQEDSAVYLCASSLTSSGNTIYFGEGSWLTVV.

J is TRBJ2-1 and V is TRBV7-3; TRBD1 agrees at 8 bases. The J segment lost 3 bases and the V segment lost 5 bases, leaving 12 bases of the junction unmatched. The length of the CDR3 is 17 residues. Per the germline V gene, CDR1 is SGHTA and CDR2 is FQGTGA. The CDR3 is CASSRGQGTSIYNEQFF. The CDR3 region has the DNA TGTGCCAGCAGCCGAGGACAGGGAACAAGTATCTACAATGAGCAGTTCTTC.

This chain joins TRBV7-2 and TRBJ2-7; 8 bases map to TRBD2. Germline V CDR1 and CDR2: SGHTA, FQGNSA. This CDR3 region has 15 residues. The V segment lost 3 bases and the J segment 1 base; nucleotides outside the gene matches: 5. In DNA form, the CDR3 reads TGTGCCAGCAGCTTCAACGCGGGAGGTTCCTACGAGCAGTACTTC. It codes for CASSFNAGGSYEQYF.

The chain carries TRBV19 and TRBJ2-5, with a weak D call TRBD2 (5 bases). Germline loops: CDR1 LNHDA, CDR2 SQIVND (reference sequence). This CDR3 is 15 amino acids long. The V gene lost 1 base and the J gene lost 3 bases, with 12 bases spanning the gap. CDR3: CASSIGRRKEETQYF. CDR3 bases: TGTGCCAGTAGTATAGGCAGGAGGAAGGAAGAGACCCAGTACTTC.

J is TRBJ2-1 and V is TRBV11-3; D unclear. This CDR3 has 16 amino acids. Trimming stripped 5 bases from V and 5 bases from J, with 19 bases between. Germline V gives CDR1 SGHNT, CDR2 YENEEA. The CDR3 DNA sequence: TGTGCCAGCAGCCCTTCGGGCAGCCTGCCCAACAATGAGCAGTTCTTC. As protein: CASSPSGSLPNNEQFF.

This clone was picked up one time. The gene calls are TRBV7-9 and TRBJ1-6; TRBD1 matches at 12 bases. The CDR3 is 17 amino acids. The trim removed 4 bases at V and 9 bases at J, leaving 10 bases unmatched. From germline, CDR1 is SEHNR and CDR2 FQNEAQ (reference sequence). CDR3 nucleotides: TGTGCCAGCAGCTACTTCGTGGGGACAGGGGGCAGTTCACCCCTCCACTTT. This encodes CASSYFVGTGGSSPLHF.

This clone was recorded only once. The chain couples TRBV21-1 to TRBJ1-6; the table's D call TRBD1 went unverified against the DNA. TRBV21-1 is a pseudogene segment. CDR3 size: 16 residues. CDR3 sequence reads: CASSERQGDDNSPLHF. In nucleotides, the CDR3 is TGTGCCAGCAGCGAGCGACAGGGGGATGATAATTCACCCCTCCACTTT.

This rearrangement joins TRBV19 to TRBJ1-4, with TRBD1 matching over 7 bases. The ends lost 7 bases at V and 0 bases at J; junction bases unmatched: 2. Germline CDR1 reads LNHDA; CDR2 reads SQIVND (reference sequence). The CDR3 sequence is 14 residues long. The CDR3 DNA reads TGTGCCAGTACTACAGGGGCAACTAATGAAAAACTGTTTTTT. This encodes CASTTGATNEKLFF. The complete variable domain, with remaining parts taken from reference TRBV19 and TRBJ1-4, reads DGGITQSPKYLFRKEGQNVTLSCEQNLNHDAMYWYRQDPGQGLRLIYYSQIVNDFQKGDIAEGYSVSREKKESFPLTVTSAQKNPTAFYLCASTTGATNEKLFFGSGTQLSVL.

The chain carries TRBV6-1 and TRBJ2-2; maybe TRBD2 (5 bases). Germline loops: CDR1 MNHNS, CDR2 SASEGT. V dropped 6 bases and J dropped 5 bases, with 10 bases sitting between them. The CDR3 runs 13 residues. The CDR3 here is CASRRTGTGELFF. The CDR3, as DNA: TGTGCCAGCAGGAGAACGGGGACCGGGGAGCTGTTTTTT.

This clone is a singleton in its sample. The chain is built from TRBV7-9 and TRBJ1-1; 8 nucleotides align to TRBD1. The germline gives CDR1 SEHNR, CDR2 FQNEAQ (reference sequence). The CDR3 sequence is 15 residues long. Trimming at V came to 3 bases and at J to 1 base, leaving 4 bases not matched to a gene. The CDR3, as DNA: TGTGCCAGCAGCTTCGACAGGGGTGAGAACACTGAAGCTTTCTTT. This codes for CASSFDRGENTEAFF. Using reference TRBV7-9 and TRBJ1-1 for the parts outside the CDR3, the full variable domain is DTGVSQNPRHKITKRGQNVTFRCDPISEHNRLYWYRQTLGQGPEFLTYFQNEAQLEKSRLLSDRFSAERPKGSFSTLEIQRTEQGDSAMYLCASSFDRGENTEAFFGQGTRLTVV.